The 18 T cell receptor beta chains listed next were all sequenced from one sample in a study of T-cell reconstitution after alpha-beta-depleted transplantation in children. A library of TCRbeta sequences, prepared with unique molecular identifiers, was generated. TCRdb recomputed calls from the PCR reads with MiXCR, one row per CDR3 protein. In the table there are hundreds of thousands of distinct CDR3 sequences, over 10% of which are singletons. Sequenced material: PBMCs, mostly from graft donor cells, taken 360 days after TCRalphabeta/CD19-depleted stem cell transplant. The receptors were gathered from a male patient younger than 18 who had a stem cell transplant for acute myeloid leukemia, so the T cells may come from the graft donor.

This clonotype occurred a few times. The CDR3: CASSLRLAAPPGNEQFF. In DNA form, the CDR3 reads TGTGCCAGCAGCTTAAGACTAGCGGCACCCCCTGGCAATGAGCAGTTCTTC. The chain combines TRBV7-3 with TRBJ2-1, with 9 nucleotides matching TRBD2. CDR3 length equals 17 residues. Trimming took 1 base from V and 6 from J; bases not matched to a gene: 10. Germline CDR1 SGHTA, CDR2 FQGTGA.

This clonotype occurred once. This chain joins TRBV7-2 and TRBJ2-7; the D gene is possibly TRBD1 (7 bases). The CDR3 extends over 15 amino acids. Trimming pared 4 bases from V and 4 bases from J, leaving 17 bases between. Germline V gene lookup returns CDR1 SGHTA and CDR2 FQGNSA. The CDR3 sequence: CASSSAGGGGYEQYF. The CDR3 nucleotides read TGTGCCAGCAGCTCGGCAGGGGGTGGGGGGTACGAGCAGTACTTC.

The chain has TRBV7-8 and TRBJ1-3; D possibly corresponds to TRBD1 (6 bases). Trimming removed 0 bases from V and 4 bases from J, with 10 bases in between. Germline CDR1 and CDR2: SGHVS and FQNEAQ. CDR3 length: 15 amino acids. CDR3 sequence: CASSLARGSGNTIYF. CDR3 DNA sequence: TGTGCCAGCAGCTTAGCGAGGGGGAGCGGAAACACCATATATTTT.

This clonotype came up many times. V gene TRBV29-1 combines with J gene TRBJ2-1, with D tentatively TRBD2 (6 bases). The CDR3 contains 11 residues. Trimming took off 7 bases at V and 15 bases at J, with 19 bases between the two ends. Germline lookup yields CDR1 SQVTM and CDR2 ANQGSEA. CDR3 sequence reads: CSGGAGQRWFF. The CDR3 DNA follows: TGCAGCGGCGGGGCCGGTCAGCGGTGGTTCTTC.

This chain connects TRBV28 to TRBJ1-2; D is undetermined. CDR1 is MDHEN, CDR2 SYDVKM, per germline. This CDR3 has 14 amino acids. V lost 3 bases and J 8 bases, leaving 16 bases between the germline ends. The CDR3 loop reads CASSFPGLLWGYTF. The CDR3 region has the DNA TGTGCCAGCAGTTTTCCCGGACTTCTATGGGGCTACACCTTC.

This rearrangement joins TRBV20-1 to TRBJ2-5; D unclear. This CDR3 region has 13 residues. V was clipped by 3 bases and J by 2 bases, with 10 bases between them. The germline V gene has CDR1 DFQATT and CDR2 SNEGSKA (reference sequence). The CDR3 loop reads CSASMAEQETQYF. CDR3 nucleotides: TGCAGTGCTAGTATGGCAGAACAAGAGACCCAGTACTTC.

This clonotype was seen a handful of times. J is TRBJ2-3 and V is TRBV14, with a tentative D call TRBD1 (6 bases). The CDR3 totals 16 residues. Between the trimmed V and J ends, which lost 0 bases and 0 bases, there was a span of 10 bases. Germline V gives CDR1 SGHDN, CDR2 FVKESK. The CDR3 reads CASSQENRASTDTQYF. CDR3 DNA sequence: TGTGCCAGCAGCCAAGAGAACAGGGCTAGCACAGATACGCAGTATTTT. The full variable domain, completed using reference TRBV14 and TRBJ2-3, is EAGVTQFPSHSVIEKGQTVTLRCDPISGHDNLYWYRRVMGKEIKFLLHFVKESKQDESGMPNNRFLAERTGGTYSTLKVQPAELEDSGVYFCASSQENRASTDTQYFGPGTRLTVL.

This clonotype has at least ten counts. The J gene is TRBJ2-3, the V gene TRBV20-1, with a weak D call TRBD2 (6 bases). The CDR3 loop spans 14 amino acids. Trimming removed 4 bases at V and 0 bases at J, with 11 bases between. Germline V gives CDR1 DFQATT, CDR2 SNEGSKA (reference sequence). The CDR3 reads CSAMPGTSTDTQYF. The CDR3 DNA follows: TGCAGTGCTATGCCCGGGACTAGCACAGATACGCAGTATTTT.

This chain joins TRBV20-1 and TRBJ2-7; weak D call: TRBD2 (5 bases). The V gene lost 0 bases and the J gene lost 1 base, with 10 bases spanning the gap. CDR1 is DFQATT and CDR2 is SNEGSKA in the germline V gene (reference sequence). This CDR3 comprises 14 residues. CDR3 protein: CSARDSRGSYEQYF. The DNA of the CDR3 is TGCAGTGCTAGAGATAGTCGGGGATCCTACGAGCAGTACTTC.

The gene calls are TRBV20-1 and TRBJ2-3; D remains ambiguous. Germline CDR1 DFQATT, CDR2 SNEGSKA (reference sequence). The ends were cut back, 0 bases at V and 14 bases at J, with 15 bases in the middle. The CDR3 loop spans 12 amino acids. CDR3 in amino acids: CSARDPGSPPYF. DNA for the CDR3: TGCAGTGCTAGAGATCCGGGTAGTCCACCGTATTTT.

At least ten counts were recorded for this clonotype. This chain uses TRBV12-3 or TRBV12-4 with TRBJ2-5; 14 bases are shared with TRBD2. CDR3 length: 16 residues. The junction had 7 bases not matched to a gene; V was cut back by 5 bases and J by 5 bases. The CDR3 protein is CASSPGTSGSYETQYF. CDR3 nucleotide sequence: TGTGCCAGCAGTCCGGGGACTAGCGGGAGTTATGAGACCCAGTACTTC.

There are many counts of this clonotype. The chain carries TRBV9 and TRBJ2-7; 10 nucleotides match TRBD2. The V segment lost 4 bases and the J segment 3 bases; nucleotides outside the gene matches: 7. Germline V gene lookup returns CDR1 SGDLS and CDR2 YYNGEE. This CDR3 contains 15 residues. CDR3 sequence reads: CASSKGTSEFYEQYF. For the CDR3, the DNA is TGTGCCAGCAGCAAGGGGACTAGCGAATTCTACGAGCAGTACTTC. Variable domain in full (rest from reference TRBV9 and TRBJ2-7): DSGVTQTPKHLITATGQRVTLRCSPRSGDLSVYWYQQSLDQGLQFLIQYYNGEERAKGNILERFSAQQFPDLHSELNLSSLELGDSALYFCASSKGTSEFYEQYFGPGTRLTVT.

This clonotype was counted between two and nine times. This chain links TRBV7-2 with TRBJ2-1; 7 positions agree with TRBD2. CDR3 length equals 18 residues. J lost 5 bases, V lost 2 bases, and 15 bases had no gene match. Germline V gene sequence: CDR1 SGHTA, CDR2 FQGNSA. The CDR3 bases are TGTGCCAGCAGCTTACCGCGGAGGGTTGGCGGGAGCAACAATGAGCAGTTCTTC. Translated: CASSLPRRVGGSNNEQFF. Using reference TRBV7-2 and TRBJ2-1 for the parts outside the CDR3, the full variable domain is GAGVSQSPSNKVTEKGKDVELRCDPISGHTALYWYRQSLGQGLEFLIYFQGNSAPDKSGLPSDRFSAERTGGSVSTLTIQRTQQEDSAVYLCASSLPRRVGGSNNEQFFGPGTRLTVL.

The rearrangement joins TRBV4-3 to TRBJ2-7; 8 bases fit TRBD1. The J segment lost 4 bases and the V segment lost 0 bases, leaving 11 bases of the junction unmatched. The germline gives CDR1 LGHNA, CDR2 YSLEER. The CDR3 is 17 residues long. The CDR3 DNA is TGCGCCAGCAGCCAAGAGCTGGAGGGTGACAGGGGTTACGAGCAGTACTTC. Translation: CASSQELEGDRGYEQYF.

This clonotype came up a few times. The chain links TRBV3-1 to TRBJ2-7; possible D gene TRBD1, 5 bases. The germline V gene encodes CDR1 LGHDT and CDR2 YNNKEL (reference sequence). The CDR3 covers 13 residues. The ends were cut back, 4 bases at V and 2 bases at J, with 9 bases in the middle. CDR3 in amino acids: CASSRMDTYEQYF. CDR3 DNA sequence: TGTGCCAGCAGCCGAATGGACACCTACGAGCAGTACTTC.

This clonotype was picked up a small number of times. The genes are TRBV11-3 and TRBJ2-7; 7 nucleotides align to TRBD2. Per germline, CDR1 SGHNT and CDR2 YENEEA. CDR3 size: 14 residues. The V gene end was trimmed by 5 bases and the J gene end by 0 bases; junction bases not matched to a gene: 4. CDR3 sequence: CASSPGLGSYEQYF. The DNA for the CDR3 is TGTGCCAGCAGCCCCGGACTAGGCTCCTACGAGCAGTACTTC.

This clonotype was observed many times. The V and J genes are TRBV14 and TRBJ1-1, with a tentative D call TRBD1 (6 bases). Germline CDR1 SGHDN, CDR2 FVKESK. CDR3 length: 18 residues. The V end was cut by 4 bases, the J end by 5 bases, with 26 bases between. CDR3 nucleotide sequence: TGTGCCAGCAGCCCGCGGACGACGGGGGGCTATTGGATGACTGAAGCTTTCTTT. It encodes CASSPRTTGGYWMTEAFF.

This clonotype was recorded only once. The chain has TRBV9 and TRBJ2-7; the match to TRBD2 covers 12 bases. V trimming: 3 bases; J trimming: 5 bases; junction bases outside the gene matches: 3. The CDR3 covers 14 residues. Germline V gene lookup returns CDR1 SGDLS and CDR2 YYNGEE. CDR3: CASSGLAGDHEQYF. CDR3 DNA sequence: TGTGCCAGCAGCGGACTAGCGGGAGATCACGAGCAGTACTTC.